The clone carrying this T cell receptor beta chain has a handful of counts. The antigen is not known. Each 10 ml fresh peripheral blood draw supplied the PBMCs. This record belongs to a study of T cells in Graves' hyperthyroidism and ophthalmopathy. The overall study: Once the initial diagnosis was made, peripheral blood was obtained before any treatment.

RNA transcripts provided the source from which TCR beta CDR3 regions were amplified. The HTBI set primed first-round TCR CDR3 RT-PCR. Each CDR3 protein gets one entry after TCRdb re-called the multiplex PCR reads with MiXCR. The sample yields more than 550,000 distinct CDR3 sequences, 17% seen once. Whole-study results and caveats: The blood repertoire included most of the expanded thyroid clonotypes above 0.001.

The source of this sequence is a man over 45 with Graves' hyperthyroidism. Source material: blood.

CDR3 bases: TGCAGTGCTTGGCTCCGGGACGGGAACACTGAAGCTTTCTTT. Encoded protein: CSAWLRDGNTEAFF. The chain couples TRBV20-1 to TRBJ1-1; TRBD1 is a possible D gene (5 bases). The germline gives CDR1 DFQATT, CDR2 SNEGSKA (reference sequence). CDR3 length: 14 amino acids. V gave up 5 bases and J gave up 1 base, with 14 bases separating them.